The 5 T cell receptor beta chains below were found in one sample sequenced in a study of blood T cell repertoires in COVID-19. The protocol was immunoSEQ multiplex PCR, while the TCRdb copy is restricted to in-frame clones and leaves out a portion. The data show a few hundred thousand clones, with approximately 86% seen just once and about 2% held by the top ten. Sequencing used peripheral blood. The receptor set was obtained from a woman between 50 and 59 years old who had recovered from COVID-19.

J is TRBJ1-1 and V is TRBV18; D is perhaps TRBD1 (6 bases). V shed 6 bases and J shed 2 bases, with 16 bases lying between them. Looked up from germline, CDR1 is KGHSH and CDR2 is LQKENI. This CDR3 is built from 15 residues. The CDR3 spells CASSPMGRGNTEAFF. The CDR3 DNA is TGTGCCAGCTCCCCTATGGGCAGGGGAAACACTGAAGCTTTCTTT.

This sequence joins TRBV4-1 and TRBJ1-4; D may be TRBD1 (5 bases). The V end lost 1 base, the J end lost 7 bases, and 19 bases lay between the germline ends. Germline-derived CDR1 and CDR2 are MGHRA and YSYEKL. CDR3 length: 17 residues. The chain's CDR3 is CASSQGVSAGFGEKLFF. CDR3 in DNA: TGCGCCAGCAGCCAAGGGGTGTCTGCAGGGTTCGGTGAAAAACTGTTTTTT.

This chain uses TRBV23-1 with TRBJ2-5, with TRBD2 matching 7 bases. TRBV23-1 is noted as an ORF with a role that remains uncertain. The CDR3 is 16 residues long. The trim removed 0 bases at V and 6 bases at J, leaving 10 bases unmatched. The CDR3 DNA reads TGCGCCAGCAGTCAATCGGGACCCGGGACTAAGAAGACCCAGTACTTC. Protein: CASSQSGPGTKKTQYF.

The J gene is TRBJ2-1, the V gene TRBV28; 7 bases agree with TRBD1. CDR1 is MDHEN and CDR2 is SYDVKM in the germline V gene. The length of the CDR3 is 14 residues. With 4 bases clipped from V and 6 bases from J, the junction kept 6 bases outside the gene matches. The chain's CDR3 is CASSSLDRPNEQFF. The CDR3 DNA follows: TGTGCCAGCAGTTCTCTGGACAGGCCCAATGAGCAGTTCTTC.

This chain connects TRBV11-2 to TRBJ2-7; TRBD2 is a possible D gene (6 bases). V lost 1 base, J lost 6 bases, and 13 bases lay in between. This CDR3 is built from 14 residues. The germline CDR1 and CDR2 sequences are SGHAT and FQNNGV. CDR3 sequence reads: CASSLGPAGFEQYF. The CDR3 nucleotides read TGTGCCAGCAGCTTAGGCCCGGCGGGGTTCGAGCAGTACTTC. The complete variable domain, with remaining parts taken from reference TRBV11-2 and TRBJ2-7, reads EAGVAQSPRYKIIEKRQSVAFWCNPISGHATLYWYQQILGQGPKLLIQFQNNGVVDDSQLPKDRFSAERLKGVDSTLKIQPAKLEDSAVYLCASSLGPAGFEQYFGPGTRLTVT.